These T cell receptor beta chains were read from a single sample in a study of blood T cell repertoires in COVID-19. Method: immunoSEQ multiplex PCR; TCRdb's copy keeps in-frame clones and lacks some. The sample holds approximately 30,000 clones, 90% to 95% seen once. Source material: peripheral blood. The receptors derive from a human donor with active COVID-19. The donor label of this sample is uncertain. CDR3s include the opening cysteine and the closing phenylalanine or tryptophan. The D gene is left open where the match is weak. Some rows have no size entry. The others give once, few or many, or a class for an expanded clone.

v_gene	j_gene	abundance	d_gene	CDR3aa	CDR3nt
TRBV6-2/TRBV6-3	TRBJ2-1	.	TRBD2	CASRRVLAGGLNEQFF	TGTGCCAGCCGCCGGGTACTAGCGGGGGGGCTGAATGAGCAGTTCTTC
TRBV30	TRBJ2-7	.	.	CAWSGPGGYEQYF	TGTGCCTGGTCCGGGCCTGGGGGGTACGAGCAGTACTTC
TRBV27	TRBJ2-3	few	TRBD2	CASSLNSGVTDTQYF	TGTGCCAGCAGTTTAAATAGCGGGGTCACAGATACGCAGTATTTT
TRBV7-8	TRBJ1-6	.	TRBD1	CASSLRTGPGRPSPLHF	TGTGCCAGCAGCTTAAGGACAGGACCGGGAAGGCCTTCACCCCTCCACTTT
TRBV19	TRBJ1-1	few	TRBD1	CASSIGTGETEAFF	TGTGCCAGTAGTATAGGGACAGGGGAGACTGAAGCTTTCTTT
TRBV28	TRBJ2-7	.	TRBD1	CASSFGTGYSYEQYF	TGTGCCAGCAGTTTCGGGACAGGCTACTCCTACGAGCAGTACTTC
TRBV12-3/TRBV12-4	TRBJ2-2	.	.	CASSLSNTGELFF	TGTGCCAGCAGCCTTTCGAACACCGGGGAGCTGTTTTTT
TRBV5-1	TRBJ1-1	.	.	CASSIYRATEAFF	TGCGCCAGCAGCATTTACAGGGCCACTGAAGCTTTCTTT
TRBV29-1	TRBJ2-7	few	TRBD1	CSAGGGHGEQYF	TGCAGCGCAGGGGGTGGTCACGGAGAGCAGTACTTC
TRBV5-1	TRBJ2-3	.	TRBD2	CASSQTPAGGGDTQYF	TGCGCCAGCAGCCAGACCCCAGCGGGAGGCGGAGATACGCAGTATTTT